The 27 T cell receptor beta chains listed next were all sequenced from one sample in a study of T cells in localized non-small cell lung cancer. The assay was immunoSEQ multiplex PCR, and TCRdb's table has in-frame clones only and misses some. The sample contains 19,000 or so clones, roughly 86% of which appear only once. The sample here was peripheral blood mononuclear cells, taken before any cancer treatment. All receptors derive from a male donor older than 55 with stage II lung adenocarcinoma.

The genes are TRBV6-5 and TRBJ1-1; tentative D call: TRBD1 (6 bases). In germline, CDR1 is MNHEY, CDR2 SVGAGI. The CDR3 has 13 residues. Trimming shortened V by 8 bases and J by 5 bases, and 15 bases separated the two germline ends. CDR3 DNA sequence: TGTGCCAGCGGGAGGGCAAGGGGGACTGAAGCTTTCTTT. Translation: CASGRARGTEAFF.

The CDR3 DNA follows: TGTGCCAGCAGCTTTCTCCGGAGGGGGATAGGGGAGCTGTTTTTT. This sequence encodes CASSFLRRGIGELFF. The rearrangement joins TRBV11-1 to TRBJ2-2; D is tentatively TRBD1 or TRBD2 (6 bases each). V shed 3 bases and J shed 8 bases, with 16 bases lying between them. The CDR3 runs to 15 residues. Germline CDR1 is SGHAT and CDR2 is FQDESV (reference sequence). Complete variable domain (other parts from reference TRBV11-1 and TRBJ2-2): EAEVAQSPRYKITEKSQAVAFWCDPISGHATLYWYRQILGQGPELLVQFQDESVVDDSQLPKDRFSAERLKGVDSTLKIQPAELGDSAMYLCASSFLRRGIGELFFGEGSRLTVL.

The chain carries TRBV5-1 and TRBJ2-1; 8 bases align to TRBD2. The V and J ends lost 7 bases and 0 bases, in that order; junction bases with no gene match: 3. Germline values: CDR1 SGHRS, CDR2 YFSETQ. CDR3 size: 14 residues. CDR3 nucleotide sequence: TGCGCCAGCGGGGCGGGAGGCTCCTACAATGAGCAGTTCTTC. It is translated as CASGAGGSYNEQFF.

V usage is TRBV4-1 and J usage is TRBJ2-3, with D unresolved. The CDR3 extends over 13 amino acids. Trimming removed 1 base at V and 4 bases at J, with 6 bases between. Germline values: CDR1 MGHRA, CDR2 YSYEKL. The CDR3, as DNA: TGCGCCAGCAGCCAAGTGGTGGCAGATACGCAGTATTTT. Its protein product is CASSQVVADTQYF.

The chain joins TRBV28 to TRBJ1-1; 7 bases are a match to TRBD1. Germline CDR1 is MDHEN and CDR2 is SYDVKM. J gave up 4 bases and V 4 bases, and 9 bases lay outside the gene matches. CDR3 length: 15 amino acids. The CDR3 sequence: CASSWAGGWGTEAFF. CDR3 in DNA: TGTGCCAGCAGTTGGGCAGGGGGTTGGGGCACTGAAGCTTTCTTT.

The chain uses TRBV19 and TRBJ1-4; 10 bases agree with TRBD1. J was trimmed by 6 bases and V by 6 bases; bases with no gene match: 7. Germline lookup yields CDR1 LNHDA and CDR2 SQIVND (reference sequence). The CDR3 runs to 15 residues. The CDR3 here is CASSRAGTGDEKLFF. The CDR3 DNA follows: TGTGCCAGTAGCCGCGCCGGGACAGGGGATGAAAAACTGTTTTTT. The full variable domain, its missing parts supplied by reference TRBV19 and TRBJ1-4, is DGGITQSPKYLFRKEGQNVTLSCEQNLNHDAMYWYRQDPGQGLRLIYYSQIVNDFQKGDIAEGYSVSREKKESFPLTVTSAQKNPTAFYLCASSRAGTGDEKLFFGSGTQLSVL.

The chain uses TRBV9 and TRBJ1-4; D call uncertain. Germline V gene lookup returns CDR1 SGDLS and CDR2 YYNGEE. With 0 bases removed from V and 5 bases from J, the gap between germline ends came to 11 bases. The CDR3 consists of 15 residues. The DNA of the CDR3 is TGTGCCAGCAGCGTAGGGGGAAGAAGAAATGAAAAACTGTTTTTT. This gives the protein CASSVGGRRNEKLFF.

This chain connects TRBV7-9 to TRBJ1-3, with unresolved D. CDR1 SEHNR and CDR2 FQNEAQ come from the germline V gene (reference sequence). V was pared by 5 bases and J by 3 bases, with 14 bases between. The CDR3 has 15 residues. The CDR3 loop reads CASSLGGVDGNTIYF. DNA of the CDR3: TGTGCCAGCAGCCTCGGCGGAGTGGATGGAAACACCATATATTTT.

The chain has TRBV12-1 and TRBJ2-1; the D segment call TRBD2 is taken from the table without a DNA check. TRBV12-1 represents a pseudogene. The CDR3 has 15 amino acids. The CDR3 region has the DNA TGTGCCAGCCAGCTTAGTCTAGCGGGAGAAGTTGAGCAGTTCTTC. Translated: CASQLSLAGEVEQFF.

The CDR3 DNA sequence: TGTGCCAGCAGGACTAGCGGAGCTTACAATGAGCAGTTCTTC. Its translation: CASRTSGAYNEQFF. This chain connects TRBV2 to TRBJ2-1, with 9 bases matching TRBD2. Germline V gene lookup returns CDR1 SNHLY and CDR2 FYNNEI. The CDR3 totals 14 residues. With V trimmed by 6 bases and J by 4 bases, 4 bases remained unmatched.

The V and J genes are TRBV29-1 and TRBJ2-7; D is uncertain. This CDR3 has 11 amino acids. Trimming left V 7 bases short and J 3 bases short, with 10 bases between. CDR1 and CDR2 from the germline V gene are SQVTM and ANQGSEA. Here the CDR3 reads CSARTGYEQYF. CDR3 bases: TGCAGCGCACGAACGGGCTACGAGCAGTACTTC.

In its sample, this clone was seen once. V gene TRBV10-2 combines with J gene TRBJ2-7, with D perhaps TRBD1 (6 bases). The CDR3 has 14 amino acids. Trimming pared 2 bases from V and 5 bases from J, leaving 13 bases between. Germline CDR1 reads WSHSY; CDR2 reads SAAADI. This CDR3 is CASSEVYRDNEQYF. CDR3 in DNA: TGCGCCAGCAGTGAGGTTTACAGGGACAACGAGCAGTACTTC.

The chain combines TRBV28 with TRBJ2-7, with 7 bases fitting TRBD2. Germline values: CDR1 MDHEN, CDR2 SYDVKM. Trimming cost V 6 bases and J 3 bases; bases outside gene matches: 11. There are 15 residues in the CDR3. CDR3 DNA sequence: TGTGCCAGCAGACACGGACTAGGTGCGTTCTACGAGCAGTACTTC. Protein sequence: CASRHGLGAFYEQYF.

V usage is TRBV29-1 and J usage is TRBJ2-3; 7 nucleotides align to TRBD2. The germline gives CDR1 SQVTM, CDR2 ANQGSEA. V was pared by 4 bases and J by 0 bases, with 7 bases of the junction left unmatched. This CDR3 region has 15 residues. The CDR3 DNA reads as TGCAGCGTTGCGATCCCTAGCGGTAGCACAGATACGCAGTATTTT. Translation gives CSVAIPSGSTDTQYF.

Remarks on this clone: Different DNA sequences within this sample yield the same CDR3. J is TRBJ2-1 and V is TRBV2, with 13 bases aligning to TRBD2. Looked up from germline, CDR1 is SNHLY and CDR2 is FYNNEI. With 8 bases clipped from V and 2 bases from J, the junction kept 12 bases outside the gene matches. CDR3 length: 18 amino acids. CDR3 DNA sequence: TGTGCCAGCCGCCAAATAAAGACTAGCGGGAGGCCCTACAATGAGCAGTTCTTC. Translation gives CASRQIKTSGRPYNEQFF.

The chain uses TRBV9 and TRBJ1-1; 7 positions match TRBD1. V was clipped by 0 bases and J by 11 bases; unmatched bases: 10. Germline V gene sequence: CDR1 SGDLS, CDR2 YYNGEE. This CDR3 contains 14 residues. CDR3 sequence: CASSVEGGAEMAFF. In nucleotides, the CDR3 is TGTGCCAGCAGCGTAGAAGGGGGCGCCGAGATGGCTTTCTTT.

The V and J genes are TRBV29-1 and TRBJ2-5; no firm D call. This CDR3 region has 11 residues. Germline V gene lookup returns CDR1 SQVTM and CDR2 ANQGSEA. V was clipped by 2 bases and J by 5 bases, with 6 bases between them. DNA for the CDR3: TGCAGCGTTGAATCCGGGGAGACCCAGTACTTC. Its protein product is CSVESGETQYF.

This chain joins TRBV10-1 and TRBJ1-1; 7 nucleotides agree with TRBD1. CDR1 and CDR2 from the germline V gene are WNHNN and SYGVQD (reference sequence). The CDR3 spans 13 residues. Losses at the gene ends were 6 bases for V and 1 base for J; bases not matched to a gene: 2. The CDR3 here is CASREGANTEAFF. CDR3 sequence (DNA): TGCGCCAGCAGGGAGGGGGCGAACACTGAAGCTTTCTTT.

This sequence joins TRBV5-1 and TRBJ2-5; a possible D gene is TRBD2 (5 bases). V lost 0 bases to trimming and J lost 5 bases, with 17 bases between them. This CDR3 is built from 16 residues. Germline lookup yields CDR1 SGHRS and CDR2 YFSETQ. The CDR3 DNA reads as TGCGCCAGCAGCTTGGCCGGGGTAGCGCTGGAGGAGACCCAGTACTTC. Protein product: CASSLAGVALEETQYF.

The table lists this clone with a few counts. This chain joins TRBV19 and TRBJ1-4; a possible D gene is TRBD1 (5 bases). CDR1 is LNHDA, CDR2 SQIVND, per germline (reference sequence). The CDR3 is made up of 14 amino acids. V lost 7 bases, J lost 6 bases, and 15 bases lay in between. The CDR3 coding sequence is TGTGCCAGTAAACCGGGACGGAGAGATGAAAAACTGTTTTTT. Encoded protein: CASKPGRRDEKLFF. The whole variable domain, remainder taken from reference TRBV19 and TRBJ1-4, is DGGITQSPKYLFRKEGQNVTLSCEQNLNHDAMYWYRQDPGQGLRLIYYSQIVNDFQKGDIAEGYSVSREKKESFPLTVTSAQKNPTAFYLCASKPGRRDEKLFFGSGTQLSVL.

This clone is medium-sized (0.01 to 0.1%). Other DNA sequences within the sample encode an identical CDR3. The V call is TRBV28, the J call TRBJ1-2; D not resolved. From germline, CDR1 is MDHEN and CDR2 SYDVKM. V was clipped by 5 bases and J by 4 bases, with 8 bases between them. CDR3 length: 12 amino acids. Here the CDR3 DNA reads TGTGCCAGCAGTCGGCGTCTCTATGGCTACACCTTC. Amino acid sequence: CASSRRLYGYTF.

The rearrangement links TRBV11-2 to TRBJ2-6; TRBD1 agrees at 7 bases. This CDR3 contains 17 residues. Germline V lookup: CDR1 SGHAT, CDR2 FQNNGV. V shed 5 bases and J 2 bases; nucleotides not matched to a gene: 9. The CDR3 protein is CASSPLRGRPGANVLTF. DNA of the CDR3: TGTGCCAGCAGCCCCTTGAGGGGGCGACCTGGGGCCAACGTCCTGACTTTC.

The V call is TRBV19, the J call TRBJ1-4; 7 bases align to TRBD1. The V gene end was trimmed by 5 bases and the J gene end by 7 bases; junction bases not matched to a gene: 13. CDR1 is LNHDA, CDR2 SQIVND, per germline (reference sequence). The CDR3 is 16 residues long. CDR3 region: CASSLIQGNVGEKLFF. The CDR3 DNA is TGTGCCAGTAGTTTAATACAGGGGAACGTCGGTGAAAAACTGTTTTTT.

This clone was seen a handful of times. This rearrangement joins TRBV18 to TRBJ1-1; possible D gene TRBD1, 5 bases. The germline V gene encodes CDR1 KGHSH and CDR2 LQKENI. The CDR3 runs to 14 residues. V gave up 6 bases and J gave up 1 base, with 12 bases separating them. The CDR3 DNA follows: TGTGCCAGCTCCCCATGGGGACCGAACACTGAAGCTTTCTTT. The encoded protein is CASSPWGPNTEAFF.

The CDR3 region is CASSEQGAWQPQHF. In DNA, the CDR3 is TGTGCCAGCAGTGAACAGGGGGCCTGGCAGCCCCAGCATTTT. The chain carries TRBV28 and TRBJ1-5; 9 nucleotides agree with TRBD1. The V segment lost 5 bases and the J segment 7 bases; nucleotides outside the gene matches: 6. Germline-derived CDR1 and CDR2 are MDHEN and SYDVKM. There are 14 residues in the CDR3.

The chain links TRBV7-2 to TRBJ2-6, with no clear D. The CDR3 has 15 amino acids. The V and J ends lost 0 bases and 2 bases respectively, with 5 bases between them. CDR1 SGHTA and CDR2 FQGNSA come from the germline V gene. CDR3 DNA sequence: TGTGCCAGCAGCTTAGCTAGCACTGGGGCCAACGTCCTGACTTTC. It codes for CASSLASTGANVLTF.

This chain joins TRBV11-2 and TRBJ2-1; 7 nucleotides match TRBD2. The ends lost 2 bases at V and 8 bases at J; junction bases unmatched: 12. The CDR3 has 16 amino acids. CDR1 and CDR2 from the germline V gene are SGHAT and FQNNGV. The CDR3 DNA is TGTGCCAGCAGCTTAAGCGGGTGGGAGGGCCTCGATGAGCAGTTCTTC. Translating gives CASSLSGWEGLDEQFF.